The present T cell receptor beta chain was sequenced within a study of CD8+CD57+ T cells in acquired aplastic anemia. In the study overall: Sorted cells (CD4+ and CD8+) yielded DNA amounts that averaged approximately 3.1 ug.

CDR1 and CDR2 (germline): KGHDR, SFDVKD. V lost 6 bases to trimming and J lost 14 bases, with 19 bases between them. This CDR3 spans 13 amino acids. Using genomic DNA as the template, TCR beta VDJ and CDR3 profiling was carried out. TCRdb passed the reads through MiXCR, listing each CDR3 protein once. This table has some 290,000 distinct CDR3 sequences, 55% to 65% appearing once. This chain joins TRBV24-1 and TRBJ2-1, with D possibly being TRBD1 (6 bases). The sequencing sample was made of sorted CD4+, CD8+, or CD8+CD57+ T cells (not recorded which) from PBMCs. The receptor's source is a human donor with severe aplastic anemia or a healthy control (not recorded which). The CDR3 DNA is TGTGCCACCAGTCCTTCCAGGGGTGGGTTAGAGTTCTTC. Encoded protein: CATSPSRGGLEFF.